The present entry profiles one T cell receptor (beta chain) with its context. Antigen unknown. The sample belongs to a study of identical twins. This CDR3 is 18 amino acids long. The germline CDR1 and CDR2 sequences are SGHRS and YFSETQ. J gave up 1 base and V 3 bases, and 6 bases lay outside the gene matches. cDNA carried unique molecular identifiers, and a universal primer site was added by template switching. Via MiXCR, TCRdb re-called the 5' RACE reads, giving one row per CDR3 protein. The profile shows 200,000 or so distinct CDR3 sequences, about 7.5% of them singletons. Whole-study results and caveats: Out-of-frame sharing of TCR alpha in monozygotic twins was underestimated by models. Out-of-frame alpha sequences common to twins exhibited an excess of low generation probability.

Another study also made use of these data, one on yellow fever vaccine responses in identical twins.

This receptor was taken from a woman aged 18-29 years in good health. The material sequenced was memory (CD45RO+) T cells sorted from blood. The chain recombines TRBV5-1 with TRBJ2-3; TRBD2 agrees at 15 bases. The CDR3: CASSSGLAGGGGTDTQYF. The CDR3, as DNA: TGCGCCAGCAGCTCTGGACTAGCGGGGGGGGGCGGCACAGATACGCAGTATTTT.